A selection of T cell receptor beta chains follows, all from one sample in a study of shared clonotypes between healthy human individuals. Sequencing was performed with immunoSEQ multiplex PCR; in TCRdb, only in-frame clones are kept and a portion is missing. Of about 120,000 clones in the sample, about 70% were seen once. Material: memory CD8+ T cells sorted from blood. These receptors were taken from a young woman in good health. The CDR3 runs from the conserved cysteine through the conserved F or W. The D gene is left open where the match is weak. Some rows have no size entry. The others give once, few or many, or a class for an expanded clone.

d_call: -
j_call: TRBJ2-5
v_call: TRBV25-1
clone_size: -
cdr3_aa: CASSDKAWAGETQYF
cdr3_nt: TGTGCCAGCAGTGATAAGGCCTGGGCGGGAGAGACCCAGTACTTC

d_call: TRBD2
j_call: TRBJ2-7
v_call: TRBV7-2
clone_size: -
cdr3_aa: CASSSPGLAAYEQYF
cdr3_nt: TGTGCCAGCAGCTCCCCGGGACTAGCGGCCTACGAGCAGTACTTC

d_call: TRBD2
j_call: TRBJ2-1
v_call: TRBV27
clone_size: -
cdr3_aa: CASSLSGAGGNEQFF
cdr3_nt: TGTGCCAGCAGTTTATCGGGAGCGGGAGGCAATGAGCAGTTCTTC

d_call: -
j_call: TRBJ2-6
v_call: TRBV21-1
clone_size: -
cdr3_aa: CASSPHGDRGVTGANVLTF
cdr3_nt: TGTGCCAGCAGCCCCCACGGGGACAGGGGAGTCACTGGGGCCAACGTCCTGACTTTC

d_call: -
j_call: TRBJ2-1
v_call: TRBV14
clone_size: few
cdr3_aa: CASSQNNEQFF
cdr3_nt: TGTGCCAGCAGCCAGAATAATGAGCAGTTCTTC

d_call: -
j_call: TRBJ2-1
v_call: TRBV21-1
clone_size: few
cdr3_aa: CASSKKGVAGGPIYNEQFF
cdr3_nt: TGTGCCAGCAGCAAAAAGGGAGTAGCGGGAGGGCCCATCTACAATGAGCAGTTCTTC

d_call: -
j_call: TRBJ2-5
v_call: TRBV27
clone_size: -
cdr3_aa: CASSFPYQETQYF
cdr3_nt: TGTGCCAGCAGTTTTCCGTACCAAGAGACCCAGTACTTC

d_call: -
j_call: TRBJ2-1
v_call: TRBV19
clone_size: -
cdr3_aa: CASGPVLPLFF
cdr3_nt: TGTGCCAGTGGCCCGGTGCTTCCTTTGTTCTTC

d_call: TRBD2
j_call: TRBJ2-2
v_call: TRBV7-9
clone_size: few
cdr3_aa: CASRLASGGTGELFF
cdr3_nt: TGTGCCAGCAGGCTCGCAAGCGGGGGCACCGGGGAGCTGTTTTTT

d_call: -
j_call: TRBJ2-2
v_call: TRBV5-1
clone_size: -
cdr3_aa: CASSLMGRETGELFF
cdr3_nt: TGCGCCAGCAGCTTGATGGGCAGAGAGACCGGGGAGCTGTTTTTT

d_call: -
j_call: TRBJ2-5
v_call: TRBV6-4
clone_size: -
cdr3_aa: CASSRETQETQYF
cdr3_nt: TGTGCCAGCAGTAGGGAGACCCAAGAGACCCAGTACTTC

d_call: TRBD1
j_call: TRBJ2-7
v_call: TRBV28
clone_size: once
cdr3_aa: CASSLRQPYTGTETYEQYF
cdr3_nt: TGTGCCAGCAGTTTACGACAACCGTATACCGGGACAGAGACCTACGAGCAGTACTTC

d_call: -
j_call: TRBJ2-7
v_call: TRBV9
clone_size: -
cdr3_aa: CASSVDAAAYEQYF
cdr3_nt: TGTGCCAGCAGCGTAGATGCAGCAGCCTACGAGCAGTACTTC

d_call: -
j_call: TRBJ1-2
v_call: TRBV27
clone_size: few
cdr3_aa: CASRESGAFSYGYTF
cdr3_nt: TGTGCCAGCCGAGAGTCAGGGGCATTTTCCTATGGCTACACCTTC

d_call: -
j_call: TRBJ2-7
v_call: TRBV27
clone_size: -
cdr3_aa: CASSFGGGLTYEQYF
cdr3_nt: TGTGCCAGCAGTTTTGGAGGCGGTCTAACCTACGAGCAGTACTTC

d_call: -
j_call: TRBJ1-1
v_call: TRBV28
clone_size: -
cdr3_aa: CASSPTPGLNTEAFF
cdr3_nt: TGTGCCAGCAGCCCGACACCAGGGCTGAACACTGAAGCTTTCTTT

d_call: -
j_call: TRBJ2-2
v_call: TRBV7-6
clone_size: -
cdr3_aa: CASSLWGENTGELFF
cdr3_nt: TGTGCCAGCAGCTTATGGGGAGAGAACACCGGGGAGCTGTTTTTT

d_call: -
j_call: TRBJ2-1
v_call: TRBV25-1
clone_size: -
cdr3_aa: CASSESRGPGNEQFF
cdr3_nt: TGTGCCAGCAGTGAATCGAGGGGTCCGGGGAATGAGCAGTTCTTC

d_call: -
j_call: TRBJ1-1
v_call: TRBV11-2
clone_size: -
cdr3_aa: CASSPRRGNTEAFF
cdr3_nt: TGTGCCAGCAGCCCCCGTCGGGGTAACACTGAAGCTTTCTTT

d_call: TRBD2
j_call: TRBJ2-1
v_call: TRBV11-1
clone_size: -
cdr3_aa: CASSLIAGGGYEQFF
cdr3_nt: TGTGCCAGCAGCCTAATAGCGGGAGGAGGCTATGAGCAGTTCTTC

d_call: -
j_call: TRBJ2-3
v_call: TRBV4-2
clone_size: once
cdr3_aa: CASSQRRTDTQYF
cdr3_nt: TGTGCCAGCAGCCAACGTCGCACAGATACGCAGTATTTT

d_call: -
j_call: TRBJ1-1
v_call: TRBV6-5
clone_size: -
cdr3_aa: CASSYFHREGSEAFF
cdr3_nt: TGTGCCAGCAGTTACTTCCACAGGGAAGGGAGTGAAGCTTTCTTT